These T cell receptor beta chains were read from a single sample in a study of blood T cell repertoires in COVID-19. The data were produced by immunoSEQ multiplex PCR, yet TCRdb's version contains in-frame clones alone and is incomplete. The data hold about 69,000 clones, with 75% to 90% observed a single time. Sample: peripheral blood. These TCRs come from a man aged 30 to 45 with acute or convalescent COVID-19. CDR3s leave out the opening cysteine and the closing phenylalanine or tryptophan.

j_call v_call cdr3_aa
TRBJ2-5 TRBV28 ASSSTGTTQETQY
TRBJ1-1 TRBV30 AWRSGGVRYTEAF
TRBJ2-3 TRBV9 ASSAILAGGTDTQY
TRBJ2-1 TRBV12-5 ASGLYGGGDYVF
TRBJ2-1 TRBV6-5 ASYSGRGGNEQF
TRBJ2-1 TRBV5-4 ASSLASGRATYNEQF
TRBJ2-2 TRBV5-1 ASSLGQGGHTGELF
TRBJ1-1 TRBV5-8 ASSLGFLRGNTEAF
TRBJ1-6 TRBV5-1 ASSLTNAGSPLH
TRBJ2-3 TRBV15 ATSRVTQGLWDTQY
TRBJ2-5 TRBV13 ASSLGLAGGETQY
TRBJ1-1 TRBV11-2 ASSSDLGGVSDTEAF
TRBJ2-7 TRBV5-5 ASSLEGQSGYEQY
TRBJ1-2 TRBV5-6 ASSFGTGEVYGYT
TRBJ1-6 TRBV5-4 ASSLGQGLNSPLH
TRBJ1-5 TRBV5-6 ASSFYRANQPQH
TRBJ2-2 TRBV6-1 ASSEGTGASTGELF
TRBJ1-5 TRBV4-2 ASSQDLFRRTGRHQPQH
TRBJ1-2 TRBV6-5 ASSRQGAAGGYT
TRBJ2-5 TRBV18 ASSPPGGGETQY
TRBJ1-1 TRBV10-3 AISESRGGINTEAF
TRBJ1-5 TRBV27 ASSDMGGGQPQH
TRBJ1-2 TRBV12-3/TRBV12-4 ASSTDRGGGYT
TRBJ1-2 TRBV19 ASTPTGDLVYGYT
TRBJ1-2 TRBV24-1 ATSDADREYGYT
TRBJ2-7 TRBV7-2 ASSYSGTPSYEQY
TRBJ1-5 TRBV2 AVAKGTAPQPQH
TRBJ1-4 TRBV10-2 ASSGPGQGAGKLF
TRBJ1-2 TRBV25-1 ASSATGFGYT
TRBJ2-5 TRBV6-2/TRBV6-3 ASSYLAGGQTQY
TRBJ1-2 TRBV5-6 ASSTGQGSRGYT
TRBJ1-1 TRBV9 ASSDGQGLTEAF
TRBJ2-1 TRBV5-4 ASSLTTGNEQF
TRBJ2-7 TRBV7-2 ASSSPTSGVYEQY
TRBJ1-5 TRBV30 AWSSGFNQPQH
TRBJ1-3 TRBV28 ASSLSQGLSSGNTIY
TRBJ2-2 TRBV10-3 AISESGDSGELF
TRBJ1-4 TRBV2 ASTRTGRFEKLF
TRBJ2-1 TRBV30 AWSDFFSGGVHEQF
TRBJ2-3 TRBV4-2 ASSQDLPLRGVEPDTQY
TRBJ2-1 TRBV11-2 ASSTLAGGPYEQF
TRBJ1-6 TRBV9 ASSSGTGGTPLH
TRBJ1-1 TRBV27 ASSLKSQGTEAF
TRBJ1-4 TRBV30 AWSRGQRFEKLF
TRBJ1-2 TRBV6-5 ASNPGGIYGYT
TRBJ1-1 TRBV2 ASSANSNTEAF
TRBJ1-5 TRBV5-1 ASSLGLEGQPQH
TRBJ2-3 TRBV4-2 ASSQVELASTDTQY
TRBJ2-2 TRBV6-5 ASSYEVVAGTGELF
TRBJ1-2 TRBV6-5 ASSRGQVDGYT
TRBJ1-4 TRBV2 ASSGARQGGKLF
TRBJ2-1 TRBV3-1/TRBV3-2 ASSPRSGQYNEQF
TRBJ2-1 TRBV30 AWSPGDSGKNEQF